This T cell receptor beta chain was sequenced in a study of immune heterogeneity within non-small cell lung tumors. Study context: Of the tumors, a few were squamous cell, around 9 non-squamous, and 1 not otherwise specified.

Regarding this clonotype: Its specificity is not known.

At 550 to 600 ng per sample, bulk tumor genomic DNA provided the template. Several spatially distant biopsies were obtained per primary tumor intraoperatively. It was patients with untreated, newly diagnosed non-small cell lung cancer who underwent curative surgery. The CDR3 totals 17 residues. In a multiplex PCR, 32 V and 13 J primers amplified TCR beta CDR3. MiXCR, run by TCRdb on the multiplex PCR reads, gives a single entry per CDR3 protein. This sample has 20,000 to 25,000 distinct CDR3 sequences, with about 30% found just once. The study, taken as a whole, reports: Tumor sites in a patient shared identical dominant CDR3 beta clonotypes and also carried site-unique high-frequency clones. Patients largely differed in their high-frequency T-cell receptor beta clonotypes.

The chain employs TRBV12-3 or TRBV12-4 and TRBJ2-1; TRBD2 aligns across 13 bases. This clonotype originated in a man in his forties with non-small cell lung cancer. The sample was lung tumor tissue. The CDR3 sequence is CVNSIGPGLAGYNEQFF. The CDR3 DNA sequence: TGTGTCAACAGCATTGGCCCGGGACTAGCGGGGTACAATGAGCAGTTCTTC.